This TCR beta chain was sequenced in a study of esophageal squamous cell carcinoma under preoperative chemotherapy. Across the study: Samples included peripheral blood T cells as well as tumor-infiltrating lymphocytes.

In the case of this clonotype: Its antigen is not known.

The sample's time point: before preoperative PTX-NDP chemotherapy. Before surgery, patients were given preoperative paclitaxel-nedaplatin chemotherapy. V shed 3 bases and J shed 2 bases, with 7 bases lying between them. The CDR3 runs 13 residues. TCRdb processed the PCR reads anew with MiXCR; each CDR3 protein has one entry. The table shows over 9,500 distinct CDR3 sequences, with 54% occurring only once. Findings and caveats of the study: After treatment, tumor-infiltrating lymphocytes apparently came partly from blood T cells. Clonal contraction, more than amplification, hit abundant clones after paclitaxel-nedaplatin.

The sample was acquired from a patient given preoperative chemotherapy. The rearrangement links TRBV12-3 or TRBV12-4 to TRBJ1-1; D is uncertain. The sequence was collected from a human donor with esophageal squamous cell carcinoma. The donor label of this sample is uncertain. CDR3 nucleotide sequence: TGTGCCAGCAGTTTGGGCGGAAACACTGAAGCTTTCTTT. Amino acid sequence: CASSLGGNTEAFF.